What follows are 2 T cell receptor beta chains derived from one specimen sequenced in a study of cytomegalovirus exposure and HLA in healthy donors. 13 Jbeta primers and 60 Vbeta primers were used for the PCR. Profiled with immunoSEQ multiplex PCR; TCRdb holds only in-frame clones, not every one. The table shows some 150,000 clones, with 72% occurring only once. The sample comprised PBMCs. The receptors shown here come from a man over 45 in good health and CMV-seropositive.

The chain has TRBV27 and TRBJ2-2; D uncertain. The germline V and J ends were trimmed by 5 bases and 8 bases, with 9 bases remaining between them. Per the germline V gene, CDR1 is MNHEY and CDR2 is SMNVEV (reference sequence). The CDR3 sequence is 12 residues long. CDR3: CASSLEKGELFF. The CDR3 DNA is TGTGCCAGCAGTCTTGAGAAGGGGGAGCTGTTTTTT.

The rearrangement links TRBV27 to TRBJ2-2; D ambiguous. This CDR3 contains 16 residues. Per germline, CDR1 MNHEY and CDR2 SMNVEV (reference sequence). Trimming cost V 3 bases and J 1 base, with 12 bases left between them. The DNA for the CDR3 is TGTGCCAGCAGTTTCGAGAATGTACTGAACACCGGGGAGCTGTTTTTT. Residues: CASSFENVLNTGELFF.